These T cell receptor beta chains were read from a single sample in a study of regulatory T cells in long-lasting Graves disease. Each CDR3 protein gets one entry after TCRdb re-called the multiplex PCR reads with MiXCR. Of hundreds of thousands of distinct CDR3 sequences in the sample, around a fifth were seen once. The sample was peripheral blood mononuclear cells (PBMCs), taken when the disease was refractory, from a patient treated with antithyroid drugs. The receptors stem from a female donor with Graves disease. The CDR3 runs from the conserved cysteine through the conserved F or W. The order of the fields is D gene, clone size, J gene, V gene, CDR3 DNA, CDR3 protein. A D gene is named only where the DNA matches it firmly. Clone size appears in some rows only: once, few, many, or a class for an expanded clone.

D gene: -
clone size: -
J gene: TRBJ2-5
V gene: TRBV6-9
CDR3 DNA: TGTGCCAGCAGTTACTCAGTTGCAGGGCCGAAGACCCAGTACTTC
CDR3 protein: CASSYSVAGPKTQYF

D gene: -
clone size: many
J gene: TRBJ1-4
V gene: TRBV15
CDR3 DNA: TGTGCCACCAGCAGTCCGAGTGATGGGGCAGCTAATGAAAAACTGTTTTTT
CDR3 protein: CATSSPSDGAANEKLFF

D gene: TRBD1
clone size: many
J gene: TRBJ1-1
V gene: TRBV2
CDR3 DNA: TGTGCCAGCAGCTGGGACAGCGCTGAAGCTTTCTTT
CDR3 protein: CASSWDSAEAFF

D gene: TRBD1
clone size: many
J gene: TRBJ1-1
V gene: TRBV12-3/TRBV12-4
CDR3 DNA: TGTGCCAGCAGTCCCGGACAGGGGAATGGTGGGACTGAAGCTTTCTTT
CDR3 protein: CASSPGQGNGGTEAFF

D gene: TRBD1
clone size: few
J gene: TRBJ2-7
V gene: TRBV7-2
CDR3 DNA: TGTGCCAGCAGCTTAGCGGTCCAGGGGGCTTCCTACGAGCAGTACTTC
CDR3 protein: CASSLAVQGASYEQYF

D gene: -
clone size: few
J gene: TRBJ1-5
V gene: TRBV4-1
CDR3 DNA: TGCGCCAGCAGCCAAGTTATGCCGTGGCCCCAGCATTTT
CDR3 protein: CASSQVMPWPQHF

D gene: TRBD1
clone size: many
J gene: TRBJ1-2
V gene: TRBV12-3/TRBV12-4
CDR3 DNA: TGTGCCAGCAGTTTCTCCAGGGGGGGCTATGGCTACACCTTC
CDR3 protein: CASSFSRGGYGYTF

D gene: -
clone size: -
J gene: TRBJ1-2
V gene: TRBV7-9
CDR3 DNA: TGTGCCAGCGGGGGGGGCCGCTTGGCTAACTATGGCTACACCTTC
CDR3 protein: CASGGGRLANYGYTF

D gene: TRBD1
clone size: -
J gene: TRBJ1-5
V gene: TRBV2
CDR3 DNA: TGTGCCAGCAGTGAGGGGACAGGGGGCCTATTTAGCAATCAGCCCCAGCATTTT
CDR3 protein: CASSEGTGGLFSNQPQHF

D gene: -
clone size: many
J gene: TRBJ1-1
V gene: TRBV2
CDR3 DNA: TGTGCCAGCAGAGAGGAAGAGAACACTGAAGCTTTCTTT
CDR3 protein: CASREEENTEAFF

D gene: TRBD1
clone size: many
J gene: TRBJ2-7
V gene: TRBV6-2/TRBV6-3
CDR3 DNA: TGTGCCAGCAGTTACTTGCCCGGGACAGGGTCCCCCGAGCAGTACTTC
CDR3 protein: CASSYLPGTGSPEQYF

D gene: -
clone size: -
J gene: TRBJ2-6
V gene: TRBV19
CDR3 DNA: TGTGCCTCAAAGTTGTCGGGGGCCAACGTCCTGACTTTC
CDR3 protein: CASKLSGANVLTF

D gene: TRBD2
clone size: -
J gene: TRBJ2-3
V gene: TRBV6-4
CDR3 DNA: TGTGCCAGCAGTTACTCGATCCGGAGCGGGGCTAGCACAGATACGCAGTATTTT
CDR3 protein: CASSYSIRSGASTDTQYF

D gene: TRBD1
clone size: -
J gene: TRBJ1-5
V gene: TRBV6-9
CDR3 DNA: TGTGCCAGCAGTTACCCCCGGACAGGTAAAGGGGGGTATCAGCCCCAGCATTTT
CDR3 protein: CASSYPRTGKGGYQPQHF

D gene: TRBD1
clone size: -
J gene: TRBJ1-2
V gene: TRBV5-4
CDR3 DNA: TGTGCCAGCAGCACTACAGGGGTAATTGGCTACACCTTC
CDR3 protein: CASSTTGVIGYTF

D gene: -
clone size: -
J gene: TRBJ2-7
V gene: TRBV7-6
CDR3 DNA: TGTGCCAGCAGCTTAATTCGACATCCCGGGACTTCCACTCTCTCCTACGAGCAGTACTTC
CDR3 protein: CASSLIRHPGTSTLSYEQYF

D gene: -
clone size: few
J gene: TRBJ1-1
V gene: TRBV30
CDR3 DNA: TGTGCCTGGAGTCATTCGGGCGGGTTCACTGAAGCTTTCTTT
CDR3 protein: CAWSHSGGFTEAFF

D gene: -
clone size: -
J gene: TRBJ1-3
V gene: TRBV10-3
CDR3 DNA: TGTGCCATCAGGGAGATTGGAAACACCATATATTTT
CDR3 protein: CAIREIGNTIYF

D gene: TRBD1
clone size: many
J gene: TRBJ2-5
V gene: TRBV30
CDR3 DNA: TGTGCCTGGATAAACAGGGGGCAAGAGACCCAGTACTTC
CDR3 protein: CAWINRGQETQYF

D gene: TRBD1
clone size: many
J gene: TRBJ1-6
V gene: TRBV3-1
CDR3 DNA: TGTGCCAGCAGCATCGGACAGGGAAATTCACCCCTCCACTTT
CDR3 protein: CASSIGQGNSPLHF

D gene: -
clone size: many
J gene: TRBJ2-2
V gene: TRBV5-1
CDR3 DNA: TGCGCCAGCAGCTGGGGACGGGAGAACACCGGGGAGCTGTTTTTT
CDR3 protein: CASSWGRENTGELFF

D gene: TRBD2
clone size: -
J gene: TRBJ2-5
V gene: TRBV7-2
CDR3 DNA: TGTGCCAGCAGCCTCACCCCAGCGGGGGGGGGGACCCAGTACTTC
CDR3 protein: CASSLTPAGGGTQYF

D gene: -
clone size: many
J gene: TRBJ1-1
V gene: TRBV6-1
CDR3 DNA: TGTGCCAGCAGTACCTCTGGGACCCGTGAGGCTGAAGCTTTCTTT
CDR3 protein: CASSTSGTREAEAFF

D gene: -
clone size: few
J gene: TRBJ1-2
V gene: TRBV2
CDR3 DNA: TGTGCCAGCAGCTTAAGCCCCAGGGCGAGTAACTATGGCTACACCTTC
CDR3 protein: CASSLSPRASNYGYTF

D gene: TRBD1
clone size: -
J gene: TRBJ1-1
V gene: TRBV7-9
CDR3 DNA: TGTGCCAGCAGGACGGGACAGGGGGTGCGGTGGAACACTGAAGCTTTCTTT
CDR3 protein: CASRTGQGVRWNTEAFF

D gene: TRBD1
clone size: -
J gene: TRBJ1-5
V gene: TRBV28
CDR3 DNA: TGTGCCAGCAGTCCTTTCCACACGGACAGGAGCAATCAGCCCCAGCATTTT
CDR3 protein: CASSPFHTDRSNQPQHF

D gene: -
clone size: many
J gene: TRBJ2-5
V gene: TRBV7-3
CDR3 DNA: TGTGCCAGCAGCTTAGGGTGGAGGGGTGAGACCCAGTACTTC
CDR3 protein: CASSLGWRGETQYF

D gene: -
clone size: -
J gene: TRBJ1-5
V gene: TRBV19
CDR3 DNA: TGTGCCAGTAGTATACAGGGGAGGAATCAGCCCCAGCATTTT
CDR3 protein: CASSIQGRNQPQHF

D gene: -
clone size: many
J gene: TRBJ2-5
V gene: TRBV7-2
CDR3 DNA: TGTGCCAGCAGCTTAGTAGGAGAGACCCAGTACTTC
CDR3 protein: CASSLVGETQYF

D gene: TRBD1
clone size: few
J gene: TRBJ1-5
V gene: TRBV10-3
CDR3 DNA: TGTGCCATCAGTGGACAGGGACCTCATCAGCCCCAGCATTTT
CDR3 protein: CAISGQGPHQPQHF

D gene: -
clone size: -
J gene: TRBJ2-7
V gene: TRBV6-1
CDR3 DNA: TGTGCCAGCAGCCCACGACAGGAATCCTACGAGCAGTACTTC
CDR3 protein: CASSPRQESYEQYF

D gene: -
clone size: -
J gene: TRBJ2-3
V gene: TRBV7-9
CDR3 DNA: TGTGCCAGCAGCTTAGTTGGCAGGGGTTCGACAGATACGCAGTATTTT
CDR3 protein: CASSLVGRGSTDTQYF

D gene: -
clone size: many
J gene: TRBJ1-1
V gene: TRBV7-6
CDR3 DNA: TGTGCCAGTTACACCCGGGACGGTGACACTGAAGCTTTCTTT
CDR3 protein: CASYTRDGDTEAFF

D gene: TRBD1
clone size: -
J gene: TRBJ1-5
V gene: TRBV12-3/TRBV12-4
CDR3 DNA: TGTGCCAGCAGTTGGTTCGGACAGGGGGTTCAGCCCCAGCATTTT
CDR3 protein: CASSWFGQGVQPQHF

D gene: -
clone size: many
J gene: TRBJ2-5
V gene: TRBV12-3/TRBV12-4
CDR3 DNA: TGTGCCAGCAGTTTATGGGGGGACCAAGAGACCCAGTACTTC
CDR3 protein: CASSLWGDQETQYF

D gene: -
clone size: many
J gene: TRBJ2-7
V gene: TRBV2
CDR3 DNA: TGTGCCACCAACCCGGGATCGGCCTACGAGCAGTACTTC
CDR3 protein: CATNPGSAYEQYF

D gene: TRBD1
clone size: many
J gene: TRBJ1-4
V gene: TRBV10-3
CDR3 DNA: TGTGCCATCAGTGACTCCGGACAGGGCGTGAGTGAAAAACTGTTTTTT
CDR3 protein: CAISDSGQGVSEKLFF

D gene: -
clone size: -
J gene: TRBJ2-3
V gene: TRBV9
CDR3 DNA: TGTGCCAGCAGCCTGACTAGTTTCACAGATACGCAGTATTTT
CDR3 protein: CASSLTSFTDTQYF

D gene: TRBD1
clone size: many
J gene: TRBJ2-7
V gene: TRBV11-1
CDR3 DNA: TGTGCCAGCAGTTATACAGGGGGCGATTTCTACGAGCAGTACTTC
CDR3 protein: CASSYTGGDFYEQYF

D gene: -
clone size: -
J gene: TRBJ1-3
V gene: TRBV29-1
CDR3 DNA: TGCAGCGTTGAACCCGGGGGGTCTGGAAACACCATATATTTT
CDR3 protein: CSVEPGGSGNTIYF

D gene: TRBD2
clone size: many
J gene: TRBJ2-5
V gene: TRBV2
CDR3 DNA: TGTGCCAGCAGTGGAGCCCCGGGGAGGGGAGGGCCGACCCAGTACTTC
CDR3 protein: CASSGAPGRGGPTQYF